These 16 T cell receptor delta chains came from one sample sequenced in a study of gamma-delta chains in newborns, infants, children. TCRdb repeated clone calling on the reads with CATT. The repertoire consists of about 8,500 delta-chain clones, with about 3.7% occurring once and the leading ten covering around 15%. Input material: blood. The receptors were sampled from a child who was a newborn, infant or young child, either healthy, febrile or measles-vaccinated (not recorded which).

Regarding this clone: A read error may explain this, as a much larger clone is one base away. The same CDR3 also results from other DNA sequences found in this sample. The V call is TRDV2, the J call TRDJ2; 8 nucleotides agree with TRDD3. This CDR3 has 14 residues. The germline V gene has CDR1 GEAIGNYY and CDR2 EKD. CDR3 bases: TGTGCCTGCGACACCTTGGGGGATACAGCACAACTCTTCTTT. This gives the protein CACDTLGDTAQLFF.

This clone was counted only a few times. TCRdb and the translated DNA give different amino acids at residue 13; the protein presented here is the one translated from the DNA. V is TRDV2 and J is TRDJ3, with TRDD3 matching over 7 bases. This CDR3 region has 17 residues. Germline lookup yields CDR1 GEAIGNYY and CDR2 EKD. DNA for the CDR3: TGTGCCTGTGACACCGTACTGGGGAACTGGGACACCCAACAGATGTTTTTC. It encodes CACDTVLGNWDTQQMFF.

This clone was recorded a few times. A clone one base away is much larger, so this may be a read error. J is TRDJ3 and V is TRDV2, with unresolved D. The germline V gene has CDR1 GEAIGNYY and CDR2 EKD. With 0 bases removed from V and 0 bases from J, the gap between germline ends came to 17 bases. CDR3 size: 20 residues. CDR3 bases: TGTGCCTGTGACACCGGTGGTGAGGCCCCCAGCTCCTGGGACACCCGACAGATGTTTTTC. Its translation: CACDTGGEAPSSWDTRQMFF.

This clone came up a few times. A much larger clone differs from this one at a single base, so this may be a read error. At the DNA level, this CDR3 is encoded by other sequences in the same sample as well. DNA for the CDR3: TGTGCCTGCGACAGACTGGGGGATACGTCCTGGGACACCCGACAGATGTTTTTC. This translates into CACDRLGDTSWDTRQMFF. The rearrangement joins TRDV2 to TRDJ3; the match to TRDD3 covers 13 bases. This CDR3 comprises 18 residues. In germline, CDR1 is GEAIGNYY, CDR2 EKD.

This clone is classed as medium-sized. The rearrangement joins TRDV2 to TRDJ2, with 12 bases fitting TRDD3. Looked up from germline, CDR1 is GEAIGNYY and CDR2 is EKD. CDR3 length: 15 residues. The V and J ends lost 4 bases and 4 bases, in that order; junction bases with no gene match: 3. In DNA, the CDR3 is TGTGCCTGTGAACTACTGGGGGATACGACAGCACAACTCTTCTTT. It codes for CACELLGDTTAQLFF.

This clone showed up many times. The J gene is TRDJ3, the V gene TRDV2, with 9 nucleotides matching TRDD3. CDR1 is GEAIGNYY and CDR2 is EKD in the germline V gene. The V segment lost 0 bases and the J segment 2 bases; nucleotides outside the gene matches: 4. The CDR3 extends over 18 amino acids. The CDR3: CACDTWGDTTWDTRQMFF. The CDR3 DNA is TGTGCCTGTGACACCTGGGGGGATACTACCTGGGACACCCGACAGATGTTTTTC.

This clone is labeled as medium-sized (0.01 to 0.1%). This chain connects TRDV2 to TRDJ3; tentative D call: TRDD3 (5 bases). Trimming removed 3 bases at V and 5 bases at J, with 7 bases between. The CDR3 is 14 residues long. Germline-derived CDR1 and CDR2 are GEAIGNYY and EKD. CDR3 protein: CACDVLGDTRQMFF. Here the CDR3 DNA reads TGTGCCTGTGACGTACTGGGGGACACCCGACAGATGTTTTTC.

The table lists this clone with a few counts. This may come from a read error, since a much larger clone is one base off. Other DNA sequences within the sample encode an identical CDR3. The rearrangement uses TRDV2 and TRDJ1, with 7 positions matching TRDD3. The ends lost 0 bases at V and 8 bases at J; junction bases unmatched: 11. CDR1 and CDR2 from the germline V gene are GEAIGNYY and EKD. The CDR3 has 15 residues. The CDR3 here is CACDTLGIAGDKLIF. DNA for the CDR3: TGTGCCTGTGACACCCTGGGGATAGCGGGCGACAAACTCATCTTT.

In regard to this clone: The listed TCRdb protein conflicts with the DNA translation at residue 8, and the protein shown is translated directly from the DNA. The chain links TRDV2 to TRDJ3; D is undetermined. The V and J ends lost 1 base and 0 bases respectively, with 12 bases between them. CDR1 and CDR2 from the germline V gene are GEAIGNYY and EKD. The CDR3 contains 18 residues. The CDR3, as DNA: TGTGCCTGTGACACTGCCGAGACAAGCTCCTGGGACACCCGACAGATGTTTTTC. It yields the protein CACDTAETSSWDTRQMFF.

Of note for this clone: The amino acid sequence in TCRdb belongs to a much larger clone and departs from this DNA's translation at residue 10, likely a sequencing read error; the sequence shown is translated from the DNA. The chain couples TRDV2 to TRDJ3, with TRDD3 matching 11 bases. V shed 2 bases and J 3 bases; nucleotides not matched to a gene: 5. Germline V gives CDR1 GEAIGNYY, CDR2 EKD. The CDR3 extends over 18 amino acids. The CDR3 reads CACDILGDSFWDTRQMFF. DNA of the CDR3: TGTGCCTGTGACATACTGGGGGATAGCTTCTGGGACACCCGACAGATGTTTTTC.

Only a few counts were recorded for this clone. The chain recombines TRDV2 with TRDJ3; no firm D call. CDR3 length: 18 amino acids. Trimming cost V 7 bases and J 0 bases, with 18 bases left between them. Germline V gives CDR1 GEAIGNYY, CDR2 EKD. The CDR3 reads CACGKIEDRSWDTRQMFF. As DNA, the CDR3 is TGTGCCTGCGGCAAAATTGAAGACCGCTCCTGGGACACCCGACAGATGTTTTTC.

This clone was recorded a few times. The same CDR3 arises from other DNA sequences in this sample as well. The rearrangement uses TRDV2 and TRDJ3, with TRDD3 matching over 9 bases. V trimming: 2 bases; J trimming: 0 bases; junction bases outside the gene matches: 4. The length of the CDR3 is 18 residues. Germline loops: CDR1 GEAIGNYY, CDR2 EKD. CDR3 amino acids: CACDKLGESSWDTRQMFF. CDR3 nucleotides: TGTGCCTGTGACAAACTGGGGGAAAGCTCCTGGGACACCCGACAGATGTTTTTC.

Turning to this clone: A single base is all that separates this from a far larger clone, so a read error is likely. This chain joins TRDV2 and TRDJ2; 11 bases map to TRDD3. Germline CDR1 is GEAIGNYY and CDR2 is EKD. The length of the CDR3 is 15 residues. The CDR3 bases are TGTGCCTGTGACACACTGGGGGATATGACAGCACGACTCTTCTTT. Amino acid sequence: CACDTLGDMTARLFF.

This clone was seen more than once but under ten times. V gene TRDV2 combines with J gene TRDJ3; 10 bases are a match to TRDD3. CDR3 size: 20 residues. V lost 1 base and J lost 0; bases outside the gene matches: 8. Germline V gene lookup returns CDR1 GEAIGNYY and CDR2 EKD. The chain's CDR3 is CACDTAETGGSSWDTRQMFF. The CDR3 region has the DNA TGTGCCTGTGACACGGCGGAAACTGGGGGATCCTCCTGGGACACCCGACAGATGTTTTTC.

With regard to this clone: The protein that TCRdb holds for this DNA derives from a much larger clone and differs from the translated DNA at residue 11, which likely indicates a read error; the protein shown here is translated from the DNA. This rearrangement joins TRDV2 to TRDJ3; the match to TRDD3 covers 10 bases. The CDR3 spans 18 residues. Germline V gene data show CDR1 as GEAIGNYY and CDR2 as EKD. CDR3 DNA: TGTGCCTGTGACACTGGGGGATACAGCTCCCGGGACACCCGACAGATGTTTTTC. Translation gives CACDTGGYSSRDTRQMFF.

In its sample, this clone was seen a few times. The chain recombines TRDV2 with TRDJ3, with 12 bases matching TRDD3. With V trimmed by 3 bases and J by 0 bases, 14 bases remained unmatched. Germline assignment: CDR1 GEAIGNYY and CDR2 EKD. This CDR3 contains 22 residues. In nucleotides, the CDR3 is TGTGCCTGTGACCCCGTGTACTGGGGGATACCACTAAGCTCCTGGGACACCCGACAGATGTTTTTC. Translation: CACDPVYWGIPLSSWDTRQMFF.